This is a list of T cell receptor beta chains from one sample in a study of T cell changes during pregnancy in multiple sclerosis. Sequenced by immunoSEQ multiplex PCR; TCRdb stores in-frame clones only, minus some. The sample records 55,000 to 70,000 clones, around 89% being singletons. Material: peripheral blood, obtained in the first trimester of pregnancy. These receptors were taken from a female donor with multiple sclerosis, enrolled in a pregnancy study. The CDR3 runs from the conserved cysteine through the conserved F or W. The order of the fields is J gene, D gene, V gene, clone size, CDR3 protein, CDR3 DNA. A D gene is named only where the DNA matches it firmly. Not every row has a clone size; where given, it reads once, few, many or a size class.

>TRBJ2-1|TRBD1|TRBV27|-
CASGTGAAYSYNEQFF
TGTGCCAGTGGGACAGGGGCCGCTTACTCCTACAATGAGCAGTTCTTC
>TRBJ1-1|TRBD1|TRBV5-1|-
CASSSTGGITEAFF
TGCGCCAGCAGCTCGACAGGGGGGATCACTGAAGCTTTCTTT
>TRBJ2-3|-|TRBV6-1|few
CASRRDRDLTDTQYF
TGTGCCAGCAGGCGAGACAGGGACTTAACAGATACGCAGTATTTT
>TRBJ1-1|-|TRBV29-1|-
CSVAAGKTEAFF
TGCAGCGTTGCGGCAGGGAAAACTGAAGCTTTCTTT
>TRBJ2-7|TRBD1|TRBV5-1|-
CASREDRLGNEQYF
TGCGCCAGCAGGGAGGACAGGCTGGGGAACGAGCAGTACTTC
>TRBJ1-2|TRBD1|TRBV7-6|-
CASSPTKQGVSYGYTF
TGTGCCAGCAGCCCGACCAAGCAGGGGGTCTCCTATGGCTACACCTTC
>TRBJ2-5|-|TRBV30|-
CAGDLSAGQETQYF
TGTGCCGGAGATCTTTCCGCGGGTCAAGAGACCCAGTACTTC
>TRBJ2-1|TRBD2|TRBV7-9|few
CASRSTNGTSGRSEQFF
TGTGCCAGCAGGTCGACAAATGGGACTAGCGGCAGGAGTGAGCAGTTCTTC
>TRBJ2-7|-|TRBV7-9|few
CASSLAETRGAEQYF
TGTGCCAGCAGCTTAGCGGAGACTAGGGGAGCCGAGCAGTACTTC
>TRBJ1-1|TRBD1|TRBV10-1|few
CASSKPSGGEAFF
TGCGCCAGCAGTAAACCATCAGGGGGAGAAGCTTTCTTT
>TRBJ2-1|TRBD2|TRBV5-6|-
CASSVIAGGPYNEQFF
TGTGCCAGCAGCGTAATAGCGGGGGGCCCCTACAATGAGCAGTTCTTC
>TRBJ1-1|-|TRBV7-3|few
CASSSTLGGWTEAFF
TGTGCCAGCAGCTCAACACTAGGGGGTTGGACTGAAGCTTTCTTT
>TRBJ2-7|-|TRBV5-1|-
CASSFGPWGRSSYEQYF
TGCGCCAGCAGCTTTGGACCCTGGGGGCGGAGCTCCTACGAGCAGTACTTC
>TRBJ2-7|-|TRBV29-1|-
CSAQDSVTYEQYF
TGCAGCGCCCAGGACAGTGTAACCTACGAGCAGTACTTC
>TRBJ1-2|-|TRBV6-1|once
CASSEERGMGYGYTF
TGTGCCAGCAGTGAAGAAAGGGGAATGGGCTATGGCTACACCTTC
>TRBJ2-1|-|TRBV7-9|-
CASSPAGLWWSYNEQFF
TGTGCCAGCAGCCCCGCGGGATTGTGGTGGTCCTACAATGAGCAGTTCTTC
>TRBJ1-1|TRBD1|TRBV7-9|-
CASSSTGGSNTEAFF
TGTGCCAGCAGCTCAACAGGGGGTTCAAACACTGAAGCTTTCTTT
>TRBJ2-1|TRBD2|TRBV6-6|-
CASSPWAGDNEQFF
TGTGCCAGCTCTCCCTGGGCGGGGGACAATGAGCAGTTCTTC
>TRBJ1-2|TRBD1|TRBV29-1|-
CSAEQGAVGYTF
TGCAGCGCCGAACAGGGGGCGGTAGGCTACACCTTC
>TRBJ2-7|TRBD2|TRBV2|-
CASSTLGTRISSYEQYF
TGTGCCAGCAGTACACTGGGGACTAGGATTTCCTCCTACGAGCAGTACTTC
>TRBJ2-7|-|TRBV5-6|-
CASSLGQGRYEQYF
TGTGCCAGCAGCTTGGGGCAGGGTAGATACGAGCAGTACTTC
>TRBJ1-1|-|TRBV6-5|few
CASSRRGMNTEAFF
TGTGCCAGCAGCCGCAGGGGCATGAACACTGAAGCTTTCTTT
>TRBJ2-1|TRBD2|TRBV30|once
CAWSVSAGSYNEQFF
TGTGCCTGGAGTGTATCAGCGGGGTCCTACAATGAGCAGTTCTTC
>TRBJ2-5|-|TRBV19|-
CASSISLAPQAFETQYF
TGTGCCAGTAGTATAAGTCTCGCCCCGCAGGCTTTTGAGACCCAGTACTTC
>TRBJ2-7|-|TRBV5-1|few
CASSLEPFLQADSSYEQYF
TGCGCCAGCAGCTTGGAACCGTTCTTACAAGCGGACAGCTCCTACGAGCAGTACTTC
>TRBJ1-6|-|TRBV4-3|-
CASSQLEPSSYNSPLHF
TGCGCCAGCAGCCAACTTGAGCCAAGCTCCTATAATTCACCCCTCCACTTT
>TRBJ2-1|TRBD1|TRBV7-2|-
CASSPDRAGRAHQFF
TGTGCCAGCAGCCCGGACAGGGCCGGACGAGCTCACCAGTTCTTC
>TRBJ1-5|-|TRBV7-2|-
CASSLERGNQPQHF
TGTGCCAGCAGCTTAGAGAGGGGCAATCAGCCCCAGCATTTT
>TRBJ1-5|-|TRBV27|-
CASRIGQSNQPQHF
TGTGCCAGCAGAATCGGACAATCCAATCAGCCCCAGCATTTT
>TRBJ2-7|-|TRBV7-9|once
CASSLDGRPYEQYF
TGTGCCAGCAGCTTAGACGGCAGGCCCTACGAGCAGTACTTC
>TRBJ2-1|TRBD2|TRBV10-2|-
CASSGGWGRGADNEQFF
TGCGCCAGCAGTGGGGGGTGGGGGCGGGGGGCCGACAATGAGCAGTTCTTC
>TRBJ2-1|TRBD2|TRBV7-2|-
CASSLAGTSGSNEQFF
TGTGCCAGCAGCTTAGCCGGGACTAGCGGGAGTAATGAGCAGTTCTTC
>TRBJ2-2|-|TRBV5-1|-
CASSLHRTNTGELFF
TGCGCCAGCAGCTTGCACAGAACGAACACCGGGGAGCTGTTTTTT
>TRBJ1-1|-|TRBV18|-
CASSPRGSDTEAFF
TGTGCCAGCTCCCCCCGGGGAAGCGACACTGAAGCTTTCTTT
>TRBJ2-2|-|TRBV19|-
CASRSAGGTGELFF
TGTGCCAGTAGGAGTGCAGGGGGGACCGGGGAGCTGTTTTTT
>TRBJ2-7|TRBD2|TRBV30|-
CAWSGASGSYEQYF
TGTGCCTGGAGCGGTGCTAGCGGGAGTTACGAGCAGTACTTC
>TRBJ2-7|-|TRBV7-9|-
CASTPLSYEQYF
TGTGCCAGCACCCCACTAAGCTACGAGCAGTACTTC
>TRBJ1-1|-|TRBV28|-
CASRQGGSEAFF
TGTGCCAGCAGGCAGGGAGGATCCGAAGCTTTCTTT
>TRBJ2-2|-|TRBV18|-
CASSPNQANTGELFF
TGTGCCAGCTCACCTAACCAGGCGAACACCGGGGAGCTGTTTTTT
>TRBJ2-7|TRBD2|TRBV11-3|-
CASSLAGVGEQYF
TGTGCCAGCTCCTTAGCGGGAGTAGGGGAGCAGTACTTC
>TRBJ1-2|TRBD1|TRBV6-5|once
CATGGTATYGYTF
TGTGCCACTGGGGGGACAGCGACCTATGGCTACACCTTC
>TRBJ1-2|-|TRBV27|once
CASSPINQGLYGYTF
TGTGCCAGCAGTCCTATCAATCAGGGACTCTATGGCTACACCTTC
>TRBJ2-3|-|TRBV18|-
CASSPPSEDTQYF
TGTGCCAGCTCCCCCCCTAGCGAGGATACGCAGTATTTT
>TRBJ2-1|-|TRBV25-1|-
CAIGTLPANEQFF
TGTGCCATTGGGACACTACCCGCCAATGAGCAGTTCTTC
>TRBJ2-7|TRBD1|TRBV5-1|-
CASTPLDRDSIYEQYF
TGCGCCAGCACTCCACTCGACCGGGACAGCATCTACGAGCAGTACTTC
>TRBJ1-4|-|TRBV2|-
CASSDLGVEKLFF
TGTGCCAGCAGTGATCTCGGGGTGGAAAAACTGTTTTTT
>TRBJ2-1|-|TRBV2|-
CASQEGKSLPYNEQFF
TGTGCCAGCCAAGAGGGTAAATCTCTCCCCTACAATGAGCAGTTCTTC
>TRBJ1-6|-|TRBV4-3|-
CASNSHGGGLVNSPLHF
TGCGCCAGCAACTCTCACGGAGGAGGGTTGGTTAATTCACCCCTCCACTTT
>TRBJ2-7|TRBD1|TRBV7-8|-
CASSLPDRTYEQYF
TGTGCCAGCAGCTTACCGGACAGGACCTACGAGCAGTACTTC
>TRBJ2-7|-|TRBV5-6|-
CASSFSDFTYEQYF
TGTGCCAGCAGCTTCAGTGACTTTACCTACGAGCAGTACTTC
>TRBJ1-6|-|TRBV6-6|-
CASRQGEGNSPLHF
TGTGCCAGCAGACAGGGAGAGGGTAATTCACCCCTCCACTTT
>TRBJ1-1|-|TRBV19|-
CASSIFGVEAFF
TGTGCCAGTAGTATTTTCGGGGTAGAAGCTTTCTTT
>TRBJ2-3|-|TRBV7-9|-
CASSPRTGRADTQYF
TGTGCCAGCAGCCCCCGGACAGGGAGGGCAGATACGCAGTATTTT
>TRBJ2-3|TRBD1|TRBV29-1|once
CSVGTGGDTQYF
TGCAGCGTTGGGACAGGCGGAGATACGCAGTATTTT
>TRBJ2-1|TRBD2|TRBV19|-
CASSKEGGTYNEQFF
TGTGCCAGTAGTAAGGAGGGAGGGACCTACAATGAGCAGTTCTTC
>TRBJ2-3|TRBD2|TRBV6-6|-
CASTPPAGGTDTQYF
TGTGCCAGCACCCCACCAGCGGGGGGCACAGATACGCAGTATTTT
>TRBJ2-3|TRBD1|TRBV7-3|-
CASSLQGAGTDTQYF
TGTGCCAGCAGCTTGCAGGGGGCCGGGACAGATACGCAGTATTTT
>TRBJ2-6|-|TRBV5-1|-
CASRYRVANVLTF
TGCGCCAGCAGATACAGGGTTGCCAACGTCCTGACTTTC
>TRBJ1-2|-|TRBV5-1|-
CASTGRGDSQGYTF
TGCGCCAGCACCGGACGGGGGGACTCACAGGGCTACACCTTC